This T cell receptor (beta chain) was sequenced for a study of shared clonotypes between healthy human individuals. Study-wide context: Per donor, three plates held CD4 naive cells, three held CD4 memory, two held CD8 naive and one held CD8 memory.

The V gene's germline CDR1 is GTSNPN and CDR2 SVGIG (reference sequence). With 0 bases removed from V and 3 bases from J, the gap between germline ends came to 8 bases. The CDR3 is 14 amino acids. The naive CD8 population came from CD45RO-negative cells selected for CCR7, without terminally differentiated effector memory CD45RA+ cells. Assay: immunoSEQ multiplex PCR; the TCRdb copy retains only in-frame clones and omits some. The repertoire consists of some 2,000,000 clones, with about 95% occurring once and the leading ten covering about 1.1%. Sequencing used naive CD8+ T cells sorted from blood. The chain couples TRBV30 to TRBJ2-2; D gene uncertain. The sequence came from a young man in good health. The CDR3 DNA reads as TGTGCCTGGAGTGTAATACCAGACACCGGGGAGCTGTTTTTT. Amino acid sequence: CAWSVIPDTGELFF.